The rows below give T cell receptor beta chains drawn from one sample of a study of shared clonotypes between healthy human individuals. Repertoires were generated with immunoSEQ multiplex PCR, while TCRdb's copy carries only in-frame clones and drops some. The data hold over 2,000,000 clones, with roughly 95% observed a single time. Sequencing was performed on naive CD8+ T cells from PBMCs. Receptors originate from a young man in good health. Some clones in this sample may be carry-over from other donors' samples. CDR3s include the opening cysteine and the closing phenylalanine or tryptophan. Each record gives: clone size, V gene, D gene, J gene, CDR3 protein, CDR3 DNA. The D gene is left open where the match is weak. Size tells how often a clone was seen (once, few, many) or the class of an expanded clone, and some rows leave it out.

>NA|TRBV2|TRBD1|TRBJ2-5
CASSNLGQDQETQYF
TGTGCCAGCAGTAACCTGGGACAGGACCAAGAGACCCAGTACTTC
>NA|TRBV7-2|NA|TRBJ2-1
CASSLDSGPYNEQFF
TGTGCCAGCAGCTTAGATTCAGGCCCCTACAATGAGCAGTTCTTC
>NA|TRBV7-6|NA|TRBJ2-2
CASSGPGTGELFF
TGTGCCAGCTCGGGCCCCGGCACCGGGGAGCTGTTTTTT
>NA|TRBV9|NA|TRBJ2-1
CASSSRDNNNEQFF
TGTGCCAGCAGCTCCCGGGACAATAACAATGAGCAGTTCTTC
>NA|TRBV27|TRBD1|TRBJ1-2
CASSPLTGFHGYTF
TGTGCCAGCAGTCCTCTGACAGGGTTCCATGGCTACACCTTC
>NA|TRBV9|TRBD1|TRBJ2-5
CASSVGRGLGETQYF
TGTGCCAGCAGCGTCGGCAGGGGGCTCGGGGAGACCCAGTACTTC
>NA|TRBV4-1|NA|TRBJ2-1
CASSQDLARGGDEQFF
TGCGCCAGCAGCCAAGATTTAGCGCGAGGTGGCGATGAGCAGTTCTTC
>once|TRBV7-4|NA|TRBJ2-7
CASSPPQSYEQYF
TGTGCCAGCAGCCCACCCCAGTCCTACGAGCAGTACTTC
>NA|TRBV10-3|NA|TRBJ2-7
CANSGDRTYEQYF
TGTGCCAACTCGGGGGACAGAACCTACGAGCAGTACTTC
>NA|TRBV14|TRBD1|TRBJ2-7
CASSARTGQGSYEQYF
TGTGCCAGCAGCGCTCGGACGGGACAGGGCTCCTACGAGCAGTACTTC
>NA|TRBV4-1|TRBD1|TRBJ2-2
CASSQIRTGSTGELFF
TGCGCCAGCAGCCAGATCCGGACAGGGTCCACCGGGGAGCTGTTTTTT
>once|TRBV4-3|NA|TRBJ1-5
CASSQDTLGPLGQPQHF
TGCGCCAGCAGCCAAGATACTCTAGGACCCTTGGGGCAGCCCCAGCATTTT
>NA|TRBV28|NA|TRBJ1-2
CASTLGGEWRGYTF
TGTGCCAGCACCCTCGGGGGCGAATGGCGTGGCTACACCTTC
>NA|TRBV7-9|TRBD2|TRBJ2-5
CASSLIPSGMTQETQYF
TGTGCCAGCAGCTTAATTCCTAGCGGGATGACACAAGAGACCCAGTACTTC
>few|TRBV4-3|TRBD1|TRBJ1-1
CASSPGGLNTEAFF
TGCGCCAGCAGCCCAGGGGGTCTGAACACTGAAGCTTTCTTT
>NA|TRBV29-1|NA|TRBJ1-2
CSITGNYGYTF
TGCAGCATAACAGGGAACTATGGCTACACCTTC
>NA|TRBV27|TRBD1|TRBJ1-1
CASSLRDRGSEAFF
TGTGCCAGCAGCCTCCGGGACAGGGGTTCTGAAGCTTTCTTT
>NA|TRBV7-9|NA|TRBJ2-5
CASSLFVGWGQETQYF
TGTGCCAGCAGCTTGTTCGTGGGATGGGGCCAAGAGACCCAGTACTTC
>NA|TRBV6-1|NA|TRBJ2-1
CASSTRTDSYNEQFF
TGTGCCAGCAGTACCCGGACCGACTCCTACAATGAGCAGTTCTTC
>NA|TRBV7-8|NA|TRBJ1-2
CASSLEWDANYGYTF
TGTGCCAGCAGCTTAGAATGGGATGCGAACTATGGCTACACCTTC
>once|TRBV6-5|NA|TRBJ1-1
CASSYSYGNTEAFF
TGTGCCAGCAGTTACTCCTATGGGAACACTGAAGCTTTCTTT
>NA|TRBV15|TRBD2|TRBJ2-3
CATSSVSGRATDTQYF
TGTGCCACCAGCAGTGTTAGCGGGAGGGCCACAGATACGCAGTATTTT
>once|TRBV27|NA|TRBJ1-5
CASSFKGHNQPQHF
TGTGCCAGCAGTTTTAAGGGGCACAATCAGCCCCAGCATTTT
>NA|TRBV9|TRBD2|TRBJ2-7
CASAGGPSSYEQYF
TGTGCCAGCGCGGGGGGGCCCAGCTCCTACGAGCAGTACTTC
>NA|TRBV6-1|NA|TRBJ2-1
CASSEVGFYNEQFF
TGTGCCAGCAGTGAAGTAGGGTTTTACAATGAGCAGTTCTTC
>NA|TRBV27|TRBD1|TRBJ1-2
CASSKRGLRYGYTF
TGTGCCAGCAGTAAGAGGGGGCTGAGGTATGGCTACACCTTC
>NA|TRBV9|NA|TRBJ1-1
CASSVDEGSNTEAFF
TGTGCCAGCAGCGTAGATGAGGGCTCCAACACTGAAGCTTTCTTT
>NA|TRBV9|NA|TRBJ1-1
CASSTSRQGGEAFF
TGTGCCAGCAGCACCTCCCGGCAGGGAGGTGAAGCTTTCTTT
>NA|TRBV29-1|TRBD2|TRBJ2-1
CSVAPGLADYNEQFF
TGCAGCGTTGCCCCTGGACTAGCGGACTACAATGAGCAGTTCTTC
>once|TRBV5-6|NA|TRBJ2-7
CASSLDDSEQYF
TGTGCCAGCAGCCTCGACGATTCCGAGCAGTACTTC
>NA|TRBV6-1|NA|TRBJ1-5
CASSEGWLPQHF
TGTGCCAGCAGTGAAGGGTGGTTGCCCCAGCATTTT
>once|TRBV19|NA|TRBJ1-5
CASIGTGGPPNRNQPQHF
TGTGCCAGTATAGGTACTGGCGGGCCTCCGAATCGGAATCAGCCCCAGCATTTT
>NA|TRBV7-9|TRBD2|TRBJ2-7
CASSTRLAGGPEQYF
TGTGCCAGCAGCACCCGACTAGCGGGAGGGCCCGAGCAGTACTTC
>NA|TRBV29-1|TRBD1|TRBJ1-1
CSVEDTGTVNTEAFF
TGCAGCGTTGAAGATACCGGGACAGTAAACACTGAAGCTTTCTTT
>NA|TRBV19|TRBD1|TRBJ1-4
CASSDWTGGNEKLFF
TGTGCCAGTAGTGACTGGACAGGGGGCAACGAAAAACTGTTTTTT
>once|TRBV7-6|TRBD2|TRBJ2-3
CASSLASVTGGFTDTQYF
TGTGCCAGCAGCTTAGCGTCGGTTACGGGAGGGTTCACAGATACGCAGTATTTT
>NA|TRBV4-1|NA|TRBJ2-7
CASSQVGDGSDYEQYF
TGCGCCAGCAGCCAAGTGGGGGACGGAAGTGACTACGAGCAGTACTTC
>NA|TRBV13|TRBD2|TRBJ2-2
CASRKAGGPSGELFF
TGTGCCAGCAGAAAAGCGGGAGGGCCTAGCGGGGAGCTGTTTTTT
>NA|TRBV18|TRBD2|TRBJ2-1
CASSPRGLAADNEQFF
TGTGCCAGCTCACCCCGGGGACTAGCGGCTGACAATGAGCAGTTCTTC
>NA|TRBV10-3|NA|TRBJ2-1
CAIRVGPRINEQFF
TGTGCCATCCGAGTCGGGCCCCGAATCAATGAGCAGTTCTTC
>NA|TRBV4-1|NA|TRBJ1-2
CASSQNEDRRNEDYTF
TGCGCCAGCAGCCAAAATGAAGACAGGCGAAACGAAGACTACACCTTC
>NA|TRBV19|TRBD2|TRBJ2-7
CASSGVSGTSGIYEQYF
TGTGCCAGTAGTGGGGTTTCCGGGACTAGCGGGATCTACGAGCAGTACTTC
>NA|TRBV9|NA|TRBJ2-7
CASSVGTGTPSYEQYF
TGTGCCAGCAGCGTAGGTACCGGGACTCCTTCCTACGAGCAGTACTTC
>NA|TRBV7-9|NA|TRBJ1-2
CASSLGKQGNGYTF
TGTGCCAGCAGCTTAGGTAAACAGGGAAATGGCTACACCTTC
>NA|TRBV7-9|NA|TRBJ1-1
CASSLVAVNTEAFF
TGTGCCAGCAGCTTAGTAGCGGTGAACACTGAAGCTTTCTTT
>few|TRBV2|NA|TRBJ1-5
CASSGPGTGDRSQHF
TGTGCCAGCAGTGGGCCGGGGACCGGGGATAGGTCCCAGCATTTT
>once|TRBV29-1|TRBD1|TRBJ2-7
CSVAGTGGSYEQYF
TGCAGCGTGGCCGGGACAGGGGGCTCCTACGAGCAGTACTTC
>NA|TRBV10-3|TRBD2|TRBJ2-3
CATTQTSGSFTDTQYF
TGTGCCACCACTCAGACTAGCGGGAGTTTTACAGATACGCAGTATTTT
>NA|TRBV4-1|NA|TRBJ2-1
CASSQGPGSSYNEQFF
TGCGCCAGCAGCCAAGGGCCGGGCAGCTCCTACAATGAGCAGTTCTTC
>NA|TRBV7-2|TRBD2|TRBJ2-3
CASSSRDRGETDTQYF
TGTGCCAGCAGCTCCCGGGACCGGGGGGAAACAGATACGCAGTATTTT
>NA|TRBV6-1|NA|TRBJ1-5
CASSEEGAQPQHF
TGTGCCAGCAGTGAAGAAGGGGCTCAGCCCCAGCATTTT
>NA|TRBV27|TRBD1|TRBJ2-1
CASSLSNRGIVF
TGTGCCAGCAGTTTATCTAACAGGGGGATAGTCTTC